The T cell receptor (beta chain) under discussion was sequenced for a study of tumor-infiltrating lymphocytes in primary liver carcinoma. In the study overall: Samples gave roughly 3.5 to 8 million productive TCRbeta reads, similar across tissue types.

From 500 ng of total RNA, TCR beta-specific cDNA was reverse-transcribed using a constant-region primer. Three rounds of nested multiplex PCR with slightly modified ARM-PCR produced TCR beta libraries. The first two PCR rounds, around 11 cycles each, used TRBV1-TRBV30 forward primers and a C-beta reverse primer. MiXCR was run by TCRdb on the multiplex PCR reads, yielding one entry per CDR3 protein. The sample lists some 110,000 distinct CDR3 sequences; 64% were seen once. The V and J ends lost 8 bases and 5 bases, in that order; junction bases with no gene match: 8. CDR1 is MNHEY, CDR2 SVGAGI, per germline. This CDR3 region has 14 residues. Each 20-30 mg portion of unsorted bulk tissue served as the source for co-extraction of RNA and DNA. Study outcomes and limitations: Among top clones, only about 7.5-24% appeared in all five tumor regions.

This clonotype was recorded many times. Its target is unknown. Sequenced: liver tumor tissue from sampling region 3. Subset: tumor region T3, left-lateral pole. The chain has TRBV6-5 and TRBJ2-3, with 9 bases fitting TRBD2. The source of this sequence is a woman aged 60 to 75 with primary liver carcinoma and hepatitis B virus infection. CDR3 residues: CASGTSNSGDTQYF. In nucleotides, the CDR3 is TGTGCCAGCGGGACTAGCAATTCGGGAGATACGCAGTATTTT.